The 10 T cell receptor beta chains presented below share a single source sample, sequenced in a study of blood T cell repertoires in COVID-19. Here immunoSEQ multiplex PCR was the method, and the copy in TCRdb shows in-frame clones only, minus some. The table shows around 470,000 clones, with roughly 91% occurring only once. The specimen was PBMCs or T cells enriched from blood (not recorded which). These receptors originate from a man between 18 and 29 years old who had recovered from COVID-19.

The chain employs TRBV19 and TRBJ1-1; D unclear. The CDR3 is made up of 15 amino acids. The germline gives CDR1 LNHDA, CDR2 SQIVND (reference sequence). Trimming cost V 1 base and J 0 bases, with 9 bases left between them. The CDR3 region has the DNA TGTGCCAGTAGTATAGGGGCAGAGTTGAACACTGAAGCTTTCTTT. Translation: CASSIGAELNTEAFF.

Only a few counts were recorded for this clone. The chain links TRBV2 to TRBJ2-2; a weak D match, TRBD2 (6 bases). Germline-derived CDR1 and CDR2 are SNHLY and FYNNEI. The CDR3 covers 15 residues. V was shortened by 2 bases and J by 7 bases, with 14 bases between the two germline ends. The CDR3, as DNA: TGTGCCAGCAGTGAATGGCGGGGAGACGTCGGGGAGCTGTTTTTT. This sequence encodes CASSEWRGDVGELFF.

J is TRBJ1-4 and V is TRBV28, with D maybe TRBD1 (6 bases). V was trimmed by 4 bases and J by 6 bases, leaving 18 bases between them. The CDR3 is 16 amino acids. Germline lookup yields CDR1 MDHEN and CDR2 SYDVKM. For the CDR3, the DNA is TGTGCCAGCAGTTCCATCGTAGGGGGGGGCGATGAAAAACTGTTTTTT. Residues: CASSSIVGGGDEKLFF.

The chain carries TRBV7-2 and TRBJ1-3, with D possibly matching TRBD1 (6 bases). The CDR3 contains 15 residues. V dropped 1 base and J dropped 2 bases, with 9 bases sitting between them. Germline V gives CDR1 SGHTA, CDR2 FQGNSA. CDR3 coding DNA: TGTGCCAGCAGCTTAGTTGGGGGCGCTGGAAACACCATATATTTT. Its translation is CASSLVGGAGNTIYF.

The chain employs TRBV28 and TRBJ1-2; 7 bases are shared with TRBD1. This CDR3 contains 13 residues. The germline CDR1 and CDR2 sequences are MDHEN and SYDVKM. Trimming removed 9 bases from V and 2 bases from J; junction bases left unmatched: 6. The CDR3: CASSRDRNYGYTF. For the CDR3, the DNA is TGTGCCAGTTCCCGGGACAGAAACTATGGCTACACCTTC.

This chain uses TRBV2 with TRBJ2-1, with D possibly TRBD1 on 7 matching bases. In germline, CDR1 is SNHLY, CDR2 FYNNEI. The CDR3 consists of 11 residues. V was cut by 4 bases and J by 12 bases, with 10 bases left in between. The CDR3 DNA follows: TGTGCCAGCAGTGTGCAGGGGGGGCAGTTCTTC. Residues: CASSVQGGQFF.

J is TRBJ1-1 and V is TRBV5-1; D not certain. The CDR3 contains 14 residues. The V end was cut by 4 bases, the J end by 0 bases, with 10 bases between. Germline CDR1 is SGHRS and CDR2 is YFSETQ. The DNA for the CDR3 is TGCGCCAGCAGCCTCCTAATAATGAACACTGAAGCTTTCTTT. Its translation: CASSLLIMNTEAFF.

The CDR3 nucleotides are TGTGCCAGCACTAGGCAGGGGGAATACTATGGCTACACCTTC. This translates into CASTRQGEYYGYTF. J is TRBJ1-2 and V is TRBV28; TRBD1 matches 7 bases. Trimming removed 7 bases from V and 3 bases from J; junction bases left unmatched: 8. The CDR3 consists of 14 residues. The germline V gene has CDR1 MDHEN and CDR2 SYDVKM.

The chain recombines TRBV30 with TRBJ1-1; D ambiguous. The CDR3 spans 12 residues. V shed 2 bases and J shed 3 bases, with 7 bases lying between them. The germline CDR1 and CDR2 sequences are GTSNPN and SVGIG (reference sequence). The CDR3 region is CAWSWGDTEAFF. The CDR3 bases are TGTGCCTGGAGTTGGGGAGACACTGAAGCTTTCTTT.

V and J are TRBV19 and TRBJ1-5, with D maybe TRBD1 (5 bases). The CDR3 runs 16 residues. The V end lost 5 bases, the J end lost 0 bases, and 14 bases lay between the germline ends. Germline CDR1 is LNHDA and CDR2 is SQIVND (reference sequence). DNA for the CDR3: TGTGCCAGTAGTCTCAGGGTACCCAATAGCAATCAGCCCCAGCATTTT. Residues: CASSLRVPNSNQPQHF. Full variable domain (outside the CDR3, taken from reference TRBV19 and TRBJ1-5): DGGITQSPKYLFRKEGQNVTLSCEQNLNHDAMYWYRQDPGQGLRLIYYSQIVNDFQKGDIAEGYSVSREKKESFPLTVTSAQKNPTAFYLCASSLRVPNSNQPQHFGDGTRLSIL.